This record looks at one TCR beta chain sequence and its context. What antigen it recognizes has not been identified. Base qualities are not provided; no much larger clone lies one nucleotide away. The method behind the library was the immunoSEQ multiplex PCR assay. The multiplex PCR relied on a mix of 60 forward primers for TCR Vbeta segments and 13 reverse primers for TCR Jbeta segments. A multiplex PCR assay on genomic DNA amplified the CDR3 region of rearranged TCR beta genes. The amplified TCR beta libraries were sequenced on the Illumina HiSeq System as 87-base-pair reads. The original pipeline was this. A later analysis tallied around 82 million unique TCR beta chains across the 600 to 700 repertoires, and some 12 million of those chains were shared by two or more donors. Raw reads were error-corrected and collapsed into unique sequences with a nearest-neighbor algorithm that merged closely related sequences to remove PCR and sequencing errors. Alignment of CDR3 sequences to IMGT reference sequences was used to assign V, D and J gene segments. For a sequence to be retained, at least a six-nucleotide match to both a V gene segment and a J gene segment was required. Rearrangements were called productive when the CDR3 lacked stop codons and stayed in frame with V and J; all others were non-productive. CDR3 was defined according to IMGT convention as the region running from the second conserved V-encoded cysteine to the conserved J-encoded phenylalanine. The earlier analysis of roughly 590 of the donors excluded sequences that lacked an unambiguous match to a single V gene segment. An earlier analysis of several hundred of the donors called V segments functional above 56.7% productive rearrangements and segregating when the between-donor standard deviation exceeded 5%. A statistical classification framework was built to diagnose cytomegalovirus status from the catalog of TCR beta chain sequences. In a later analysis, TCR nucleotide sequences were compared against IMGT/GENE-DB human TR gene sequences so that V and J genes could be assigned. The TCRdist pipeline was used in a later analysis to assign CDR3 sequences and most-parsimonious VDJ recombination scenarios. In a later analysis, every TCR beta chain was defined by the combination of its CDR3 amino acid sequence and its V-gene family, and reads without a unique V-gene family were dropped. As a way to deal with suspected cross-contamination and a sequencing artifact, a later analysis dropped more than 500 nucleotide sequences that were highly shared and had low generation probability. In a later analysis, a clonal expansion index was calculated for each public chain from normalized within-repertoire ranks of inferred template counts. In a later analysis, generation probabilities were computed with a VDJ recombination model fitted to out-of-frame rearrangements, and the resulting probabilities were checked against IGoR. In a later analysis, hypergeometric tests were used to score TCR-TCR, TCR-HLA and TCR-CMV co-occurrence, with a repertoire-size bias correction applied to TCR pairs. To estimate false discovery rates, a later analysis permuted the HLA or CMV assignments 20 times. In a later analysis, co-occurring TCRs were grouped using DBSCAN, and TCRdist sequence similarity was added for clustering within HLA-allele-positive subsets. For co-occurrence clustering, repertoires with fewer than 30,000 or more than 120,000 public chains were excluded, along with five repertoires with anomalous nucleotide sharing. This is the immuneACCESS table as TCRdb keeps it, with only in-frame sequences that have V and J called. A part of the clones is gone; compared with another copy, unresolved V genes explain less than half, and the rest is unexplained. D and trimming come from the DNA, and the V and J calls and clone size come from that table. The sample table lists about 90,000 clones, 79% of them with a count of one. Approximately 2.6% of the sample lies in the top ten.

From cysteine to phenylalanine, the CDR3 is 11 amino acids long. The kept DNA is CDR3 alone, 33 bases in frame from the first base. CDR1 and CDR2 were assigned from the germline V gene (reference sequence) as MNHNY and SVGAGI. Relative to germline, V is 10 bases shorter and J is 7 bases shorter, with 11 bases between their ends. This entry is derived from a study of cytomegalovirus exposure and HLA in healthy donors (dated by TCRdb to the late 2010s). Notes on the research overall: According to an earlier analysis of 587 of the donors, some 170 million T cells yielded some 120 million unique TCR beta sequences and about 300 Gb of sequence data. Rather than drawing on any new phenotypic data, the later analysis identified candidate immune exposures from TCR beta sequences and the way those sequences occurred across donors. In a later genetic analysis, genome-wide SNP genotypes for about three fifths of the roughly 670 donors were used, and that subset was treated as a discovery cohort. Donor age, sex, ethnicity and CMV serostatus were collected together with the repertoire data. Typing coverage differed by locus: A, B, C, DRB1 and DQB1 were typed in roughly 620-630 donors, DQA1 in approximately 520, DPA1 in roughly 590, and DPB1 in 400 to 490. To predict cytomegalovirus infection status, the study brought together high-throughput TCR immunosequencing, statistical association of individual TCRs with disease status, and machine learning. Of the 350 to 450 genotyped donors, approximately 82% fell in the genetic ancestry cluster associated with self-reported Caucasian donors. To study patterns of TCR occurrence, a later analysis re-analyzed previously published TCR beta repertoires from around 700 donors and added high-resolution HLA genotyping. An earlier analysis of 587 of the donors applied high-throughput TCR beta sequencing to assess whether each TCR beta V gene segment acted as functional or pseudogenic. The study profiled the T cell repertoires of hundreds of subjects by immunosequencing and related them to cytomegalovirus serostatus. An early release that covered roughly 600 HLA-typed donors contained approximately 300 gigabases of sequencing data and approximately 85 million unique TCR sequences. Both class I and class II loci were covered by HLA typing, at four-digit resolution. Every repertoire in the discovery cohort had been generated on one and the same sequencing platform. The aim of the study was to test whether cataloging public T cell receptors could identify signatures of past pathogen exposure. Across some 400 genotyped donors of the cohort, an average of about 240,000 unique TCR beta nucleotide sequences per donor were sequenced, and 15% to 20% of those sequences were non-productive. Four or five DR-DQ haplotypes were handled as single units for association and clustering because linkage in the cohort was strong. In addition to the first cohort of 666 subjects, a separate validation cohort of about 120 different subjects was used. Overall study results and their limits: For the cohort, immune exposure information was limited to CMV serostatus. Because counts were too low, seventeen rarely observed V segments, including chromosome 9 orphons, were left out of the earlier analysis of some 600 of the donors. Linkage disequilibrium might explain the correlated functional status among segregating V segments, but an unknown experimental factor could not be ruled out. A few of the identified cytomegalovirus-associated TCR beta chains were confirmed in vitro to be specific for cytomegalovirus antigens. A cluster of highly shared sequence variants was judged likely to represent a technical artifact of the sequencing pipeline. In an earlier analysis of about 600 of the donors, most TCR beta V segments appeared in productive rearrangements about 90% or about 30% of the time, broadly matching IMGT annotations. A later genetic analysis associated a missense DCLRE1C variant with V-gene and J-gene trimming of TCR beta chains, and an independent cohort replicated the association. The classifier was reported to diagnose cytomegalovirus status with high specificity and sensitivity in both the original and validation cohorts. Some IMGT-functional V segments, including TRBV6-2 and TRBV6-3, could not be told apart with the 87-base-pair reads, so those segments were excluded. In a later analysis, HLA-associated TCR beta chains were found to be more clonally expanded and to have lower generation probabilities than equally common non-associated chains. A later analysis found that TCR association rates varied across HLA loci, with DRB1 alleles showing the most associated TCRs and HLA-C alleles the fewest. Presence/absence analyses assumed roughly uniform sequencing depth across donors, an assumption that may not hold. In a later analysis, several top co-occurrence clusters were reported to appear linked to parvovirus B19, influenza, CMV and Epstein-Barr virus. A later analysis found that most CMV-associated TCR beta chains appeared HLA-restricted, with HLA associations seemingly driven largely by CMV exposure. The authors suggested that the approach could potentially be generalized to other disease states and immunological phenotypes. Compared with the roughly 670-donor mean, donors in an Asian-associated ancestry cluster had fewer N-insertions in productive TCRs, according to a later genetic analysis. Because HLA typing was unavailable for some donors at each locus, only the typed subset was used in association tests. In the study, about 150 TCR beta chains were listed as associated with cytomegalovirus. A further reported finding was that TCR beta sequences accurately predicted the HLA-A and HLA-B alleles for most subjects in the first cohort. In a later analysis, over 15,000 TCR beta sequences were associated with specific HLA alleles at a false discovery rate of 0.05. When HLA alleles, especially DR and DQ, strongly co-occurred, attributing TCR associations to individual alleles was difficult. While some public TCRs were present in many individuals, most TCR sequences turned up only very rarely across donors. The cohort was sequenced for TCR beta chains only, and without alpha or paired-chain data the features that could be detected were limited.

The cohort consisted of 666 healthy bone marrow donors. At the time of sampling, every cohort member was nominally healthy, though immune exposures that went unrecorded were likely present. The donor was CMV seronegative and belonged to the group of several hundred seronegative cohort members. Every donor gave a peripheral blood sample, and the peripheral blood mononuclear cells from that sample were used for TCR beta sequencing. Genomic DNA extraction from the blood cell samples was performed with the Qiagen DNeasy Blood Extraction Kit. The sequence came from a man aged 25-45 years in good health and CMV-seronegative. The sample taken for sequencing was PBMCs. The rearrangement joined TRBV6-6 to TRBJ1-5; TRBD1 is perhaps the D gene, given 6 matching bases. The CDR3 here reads CATEGGQPQHF. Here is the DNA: TGTGCCACGGAGGGGGGGCAGCCCCAGCATTTT.